Listed below are T cell receptor beta chains from one sample, sequenced in a study of OX40 agonist ivuxolimab in advanced cancers. The assay was immunoSEQ multiplex PCR, and TCRdb's table has in-frame clones only and misses some. This table holds about 69,000 clones, about 83% found once. Here the sequenced sample was CD4+ or CD8+ T cells sorted from blood, taken in a trial of the OX40 agonist ivuxolimab. These receptors were obtained from an adult with an advanced solid tumor such as melanoma, head and neck, liver or kidney cancer. CDR3s include the opening cysteine and the closing phenylalanine or tryptophan. The D gene is left open where the match is weak. Size is omitted from some rows. Given values are once, few, many or a class for expanded clones.

d_call,clone_size,cdr3_length,v_call,j_call,cdr3_aa,cdr3_nt
NA,NA,15,TRBV7-2,TRBJ1-2,CASSLVFSVSYGYTF,TGTGCCAGCAGTCTAGTATTCTCGGTTTCTTATGGCTACACCTTC
TRBD2,NA,15,TRBV27,TRBJ2-7,CASRYGSGVTYEQYF,TGTGCCAGCAGGTATGGTAGCGGGGTTACCTACGAGCAGTACTTC
TRBD1,NA,16,TRBV10-3,TRBJ2-1,CAISVGTGGINNEQFF,TGTGCCATCAGTGTGGGGACAGGGGGCATCAACAATGAGCAGTTCTTC
NA,NA,13,TRBV5-6,TRBJ1-2,CASSLGGNYGYTF,TGTGCCAGCAGCTTGGGAGGGAACTATGGCTACACCTTC
TRBD1,NA,14,TRBV15,TRBJ2-7,CATSGDREGYEQYF,TGTGCCACCAGCGGGGACAGGGAGGGGTACGAGCAGTACTTC
TRBD1,NA,14,TRBV11-2,TRBJ2-7,CASSRTGRINEQYF,TGTGCCAGCAGCCGGACAGGGAGGATCAACGAGCAGTACTTC
TRBD2,NA,20,TRBV9,TRBJ2-1,CASSPRPGPSGERGYNEQFF,TGTGCCAGCAGCCCCCGGCCCGGGCCTAGCGGGGAGCGCGGCTACAATGAGCAGTTCTTC
TRBD2,NA,16,TRBV30,TRBJ2-3,CAWSGFIAGGSDTQYF,TGTGCCTGGAGTGGTTTCATAGCGGGAGGATCAGATACGCAGTATTTT
NA,NA,14,TRBV7-9,TRBJ2-5,CASSSISRGETQYF,TGTGCCAGCAGCTCTATCTCCAGGGGAGAGACCCAGTACTTC
TRBD2,NA,14,TRBV7-2,TRBJ2-7,CASSLGRGVYEQYF,TGTGCCAGCAGCTTAGGGCGGGGGGTCTACGAGCAGTACTTC
NA,NA,15,TRBV5-1,TRBJ1-6,CASSLSGITDSPLHF,TGCGCCAGCAGCTTGTCGGGGATCACGGATTCACCCCTCCACTTT
TRBD1,NA,17,TRBV27,TRBJ1-5,CASSLRGAGGFNQPQHF,TGTGCCAGCAGTTTGCGTGGAGCAGGGGGGTTCAATCAGCCCCAGCATTTT
NA,NA,11,TRBV2,TRBJ2-1,CASSEAGEQFF,TGTGCCAGCAGTGAAGCAGGGGAGCAGTTCTTC
TRBD2,once,15,TRBV11-2,TRBJ2-3,CASSPYSGSTDTQYF,TGTGCCAGCAGCCCATATAGCGGGAGCACAGATACGCAGTATTTT
NA,once,17,TRBV19,TRBJ1-6,CASSMRPGSSYNSPLHF,TGTGCCAGTAGTATGAGGCCAGGAAGCTCCTATAATTCACCCCTCCACTTT
NA,once,16,TRBV11-3,TRBJ2-1,CASSSRSRIDANEQFF,TGTGCCAGCAGCTCGCGATCTAGGATAGATGCCAATGAGCAGTTCTTC
NA,NA,13,TRBV5-1,TRBJ2-7,CASSFHRDYEQYF,TGCGCCAGCAGCTTTCACAGGGACTACGAGCAGTACTTC
NA,NA,11,TRBV12-5,TRBJ1-2,CASGRPYGYTF,TGTGCTAGCGGACGGCCCTATGGCTACACCTTC
NA,NA,15,TRBV7-2,TRBJ2-3,CASSPFPRGTDTQYF,TGTGCCAGCAGCCCCTTCCCGCGGGGCACAGATACGCAGTATTTT
NA,NA,16,TRBV7-9,TRBJ1-2,CASSLGRTGANYGYTF,TGTGCCAGCAGCTTAGGGAGGACCGGTGCTAACTATGGCTACACCTTC
TRBD1,once,15,TRBV7-3,TRBJ1-6,CASSLEGARNSPLHF,TGTGCCAGCAGCTTAGAGGGGGCACGGAATTCACCCCTCCACTTT
TRBD1,NA,15,TRBV19,TRBJ1-1,CASSIYGQASTEAFF,TGTGCCAGTAGTATCTACGGACAGGCCTCAACTGAAGCTTTCTTT
NA,once,15,TRBV13,TRBJ2-7,CASSLDLGRTNEQYF,TGTGCCAGCAGCCTAGATCTCGGCAGGACCAACGAGCAGTACTTC
NA,few,13,TRBV7-6,TRBJ2-3,CASSFDTGDTQYF,TGTGCCAGCAGCTTTGACACTGGGGATACGCAGTATTTT
TRBD1,once,14,TRBV10-3,TRBJ1-3,CAISEGQGGNTIYF,TGTGCCATCAGTGAGGGACAGGGGGGAAACACCATATATTTT
NA,NA,16,TRBV19,TRBJ2-1,CASSIGPGRSYNEQFF,TGTGCCAGTAGTATTGGTCCGGGGAGGTCCTACAATGAGCAGTTCTTC
TRBD2,NA,16,TRBV7-2,TRBJ2-5,CASSLTGLAGRETQYF,TGTGCCAGCAGCTTAACGGGACTAGCGGGGAGGGAGACCCAGTACTTC
TRBD2,NA,12,TRBV29-1,TRBJ2-7,CSDWTSSYEQYF,TGCAGCGACTGGACTAGCTCCTACGAGCAGTACTTC
TRBD1,once,14,TRBV6-6,TRBJ2-2,CASGTGTNTGELFF,TGTGCCAGCGGGACAGGGACCAACACCGGGGAGCTGTTTTTT
NA,NA,11,TRBV6-5,TRBJ2-7,CATVGAFEQYF,TGTGCCACTGTAGGGGCCTTCGAGCAGTACTTC
NA,NA,15,TRBV27,TRBJ1-5,CASSFGGQTNQPQHF,TGTGCCAGCAGTTTTGGAGGACAGACCAATCAGCCCCAGCATTTT
TRBD1,once,16,TRBV5-4,TRBJ1-2,CASSLAGDRGNYGYTF,TGTGCCAGCAGCTTAGCCGGGGACAGGGGTAACTATGGCTACACCTTC
NA,NA,11,TRBV27,TRBJ1-1,CASKSVAEAFF,TGTGCCAGCAAGAGTGTGGCTGAAGCTTTCTTT
TRBD1,NA,17,TRBV4-1,TRBJ2-5,CASSHPLGQGVQETQYF,TGCGCCAGCAGCCATCCCCTGGGACAGGGGGTCCAAGAGACCCAGTACTTC
TRBD2,NA,15,TRBV18,TRBJ2-7,CASSPSLAGLGEQYF,TGTGCCAGCTCACCGTCCCTAGCGGGTTTGGGCGAGCAGTACTTC
TRBD1,NA,15,TRBV5-8,TRBJ2-5,CASSLGDRVRETQYF,TGTGCCAGCAGCTTGGGTGACAGGGTGCGGGAGACCCAGTACTTC
NA,NA,14,TRBV6-5,TRBJ1-5,CASSLSGASQPQHF,TGTGCCAGCAGCCTTTCAGGGGCCAGTCAGCCCCAGCATTTT
NA,NA,16,TRBV4-2,TRBJ2-3,CASSQLVESPPDTQYF,TGTGCCAGCAGCCAATTAGTAGAGAGCCCCCCAGATACGCAGTATTTT
NA,NA,14,TRBV11-3,TRBJ2-7,CASSFGASSYEQYF,TGTGCCAGCAGCTTTGGCGCGAGCTCCTACGAGCAGTACTTC
NA,NA,13,TRBV19,TRBJ1-1,CASKSLVNTEAFF,TGTGCCAGTAAAAGTTTGGTGAACACTGAAGCTTTCTTT
NA,NA,13,TRBV5-1,TRBJ1-1,CASNDQTNTEAFF,TGCGCCAGCAACGACCAGACGAACACTGAAGCTTTCTTT
NA,NA,12,TRBV2,TRBJ2-7,CASSEEIYEQYF,TGTGCCAGCAGTGAAGAAATCTACGAGCAGTACTTC
NA,NA,15,TRBV6-6,TRBJ1-2,CASSSGPNGVYGYTF,TGTGCCAGCAGTTCGGGCCCTAACGGAGTTTATGGCTACACCTTC
NA,once,14,TRBV18,TRBJ2-5,CASSPTGEGETQYF,TGTGCCAGCTCACCAACAGGGGAGGGGGAGACCCAGTACTTC
NA,NA,15,TRBV7-2,TRBJ2-3,CASSLGRGGTDTQYF,TGTGCCAGCAGCTTAGGTAGGGGCGGGACAGATACGCAGTATTTT